The rows below give T cell receptor beta chains drawn from one sample of a study of blood T cell repertoires in COVID-19. Here immunoSEQ multiplex PCR was the method, and the copy in TCRdb shows in-frame clones only, minus some. The sample includes 200,000 to 250,000 clones, approximately 80% of them seen just once. The sequencing input was PBMCs or T cells enriched from blood (not recorded which). These receptor sequences come from a young man with acute COVID-19. The CDR3 runs from the conserved cysteine through the conserved F or W. D genes are given only for firm matches. Only some rows state a clone size, as once, few, many or a class for expanded clones.

>TRBV27|TRBJ1-5|many|TRBD1
CASSLWGQYSNQPQHF
TGTGCCAGCAGTTTATGGGGACAGTATAGCAATCAGCCCCAGCATTTT
>TRBV9|TRBJ1-6|once|TRBD1
CASSVDRGPSSYNSPLHF
TGTGCCAGCAGCGTCGACAGGGGGCCCAGCTCCTATAATTCACCCCTCCACTTT
>TRBV11-2|TRBJ2-7|few|TRBD2
CASSFTSGGLPYEQYF
TGTGCCAGCAGCTTCACTAGCGGGGGGCTCCCCTACGAGCAGTACTTC
>TRBV19|TRBJ1-5|.|TRBD1
CASSMYRGGQPQHF
TGTGCCAGTAGTATGTACAGGGGAGGTCAGCCCCAGCATTTT
>TRBV27|TRBJ1-2|.|.
CASLPEGYTF
TGTGCCAGCCTCCCCGAGGGCTACACCTTC
>TRBV19|TRBJ1-1|.|TRBD1
CASSIEDRANTEAFF
TGTGCCAGTAGTATAGAGGACAGGGCGAACACTGAAGCTTTCTTT
>TRBV19|TRBJ2-6|.|.
CASSLSSGANVLTF
TGTGCCAGTAGTTTGAGCTCTGGGGCCAACGTCCTGACTTTC
>TRBV25-1|TRBJ2-3|.|TRBD1
CASSLQGVPDTQYF
TGTGCCAGCAGTTTACAGGGGGTTCCAGATACGCAGTATTTT
>TRBV12-5|TRBJ2-3|.|.
CATLAFPTDTQYF
TGTGCTACTCTAGCGTTCCCCACAGATACGCAGTATTTT
>TRBV30|TRBJ1-5|.|.
CAWSVAGKSNQPQHF
TGTGCCTGGAGTGTAGCGGGGAAAAGCAATCAGCCCCAGCATTTT
>TRBV5-4|TRBJ2-2|few|.
CASSLGLSFTGELFF
TGTGCCAGCAGCTTGGGACTTTCTTTCACCGGGGAGCTGTTTTTT
>TRBV29-1|TRBJ1-3|many|.
CSVVGPYETIYF
TGCAGCGTTGTTGGTCCCTACGAAACCATATATTTT
>TRBV11-2|TRBJ2-2|.|.
CASSSGGLANAGELFF
TGTGCCAGCAGCTCAGGGGGGCTCGCCAACGCCGGGGAGCTGTTTTTT
>TRBV9|TRBJ1-5|once|TRBD1
CASSFGQGNQPQHF
TGTGCCAGCAGCTTCGGACAGGGCAATCAGCCCCAGCATTTT
>TRBV19|TRBJ1-1|.|.
CASSASGRNTEAFF
TGTGCCAGTAGTGCCAGCGGACGGAACACTGAAGCTTTCTTT
>TRBV28|TRBJ1-1|.|.
CASSLPTGLNTEAFF
TGTGCCAGCAGTTTACCTACAGGGCTGAACACTGAAGCTTTCTTT
>TRBV11-2|TRBJ2-1|.|.
CASRFFLTGPAGNEQFF
TGTGCCAGCAGGTTTTTCCTGACAGGTCCGGCGGGCAATGAGCAGTTCTTC
>TRBV2|TRBJ1-1|.|.
CASSWGQLNTEAFF
TGTGCCAGCAGTTGGGGACAACTGAACACTGAAGCTTTCTTT
>TRBV2|TRBJ2-7|.|TRBD1
CASSPRTGSYEQYF
TGTGCCAGCAGTCCCAGGACAGGGTCCTACGAGCAGTACTTC
>TRBV7-2|TRBJ2-7|few|.
CASSLVSGYEQYF
TGTGCCAGCAGCTTAGTGTCGGGTTACGAGCAGTACTTC
>TRBV5-6|TRBJ1-2|.|TRBD1
CASSLGSGGFYGYTF
TGTGCCAGCAGCTTGGGATCAGGGGGATTCTATGGCTACACCTTC
>TRBV2|TRBJ2-3|.|TRBD2
CASTQEGAGVTDTQYF
TGTGCCAGCACGCAGGAGGGAGCGGGGGTCACAGATACGCAGTATTTT
>TRBV5-1|TRBJ1-2|.|.
CASSRDTNYGYTF
TGCGCCAGCAGCAGAGACACTAACTATGGCTACACCTTC
>TRBV2|TRBJ1-2|.|TRBD1
CASSGTGANYGYTF
TGTGCCAGCAGTGGGACAGGAGCTAACTATGGCTACACCTTC
>TRBV18|TRBJ1-1|.|TRBD1
CASSLGQGAAEAFF
TGTGCCAGCTCACTTGGACAGGGGGCGGCTGAAGCTTTCTTT
>TRBV5-4|TRBJ2-1|.|TRBD2
CASSPGLADSYNEQFF
TGTGCCAGCAGCCCGGGACTAGCGGACTCCTACAATGAGCAGTTCTTC
>TRBV7-2|TRBJ2-1|.|TRBD2
CASSRDYLDEQFF
TGTGCCAGCAGCAGGGACTACCTCGATGAGCAGTTCTTC
>TRBV7-3|TRBJ2-7|.|TRBD1
CASSLDRGKEQYF
TGTGCCAGCAGCCTCGACAGGGGAAAGGAGCAGTACTTC
>TRBV7-9|TRBJ1-1|.|.
CASSLGGATNTEAFF
TGTGCCAGCAGCTTAGGTGGGGCGACGAACACTGAAGCTTTCTTT
>TRBV3-1/TRBV3-2|TRBJ2-7|.|.
CASAPGHQETFEQYF
TGTGCCAGCGCCCCGGGACACCAAGAAACATTCGAGCAGTACTTC
>TRBV5-4|TRBJ2-5|.|.
CASSLKWGNQETQYF
TGTGCCAGCAGCTTGAAGTGGGGCAACCAAGAGACCCAGTACTTC
>TRBV5-1|TRBJ2-2|.|TRBD1
CASSFGTGGSATGELFF
TGCGCCAGCAGCTTCGGGACAGGGGGCTCGGCCACCGGGGAGCTGTTTTTT
>TRBV7-3|TRBJ1-1|.|.
CASSQILDTEAFF
TGTGCCAGCAGCCAAATATTAGACACTGAAGCTTTCTTT
>TRBV9|TRBJ1-1|few|.
CASSQGSGTEAFF
TGTGCCAGCAGCCAAGGATCGGGCACTGAAGCTTTCTTT
>TRBV6-5|TRBJ1-2|once|TRBD1
CASSYGQGVHGYTF
TGTGCCAGCAGTTACGGACAGGGGGTTCATGGCTACACCTTC
>TRBV6-6|TRBJ1-2|.|TRBD1
CASTPGQGEAYGYTF
TGTGCCAGCACCCCAGGACAGGGGGAAGCGTATGGCTACACCTTC
>TRBV2|TRBJ1-2|.|.
CASRQGPNYGYTF
TGTGCCAGCCGCCAGGGTCCTAACTATGGCTACACCTTC
>TRBV7-9|TRBJ1-2|.|.
CASSFSGTPYGYTF
TGTGCCAGCAGCTTTTCGGGTACTCCCTATGGCTACACCTTC
>TRBV19|TRBJ1-1|.|.
CASSPQGEMNTEAFF
TGTGCCAGTAGTCCTCAAGGAGAGATGAACACTGAAGCTTTCTTT
>TRBV11-1|TRBJ2-5|.|TRBD2
CASSLAARGEQETQYF
TGTGCCAGCAGCTTAGCCGCGCGGGGGGAACAAGAGACCCAGTACTTC
>TRBV3-1/TRBV3-2|TRBJ2-1|.|.
CASSLLLNEQFF
TGTGCCAGCAGCCTCTTACTCAATGAGCAGTTCTTC
>TRBV19|TRBJ1-4|.|.
CASSQGEKLFF
TGTGCCAGTAGCCAGGGCGAAAAACTGTTTTTT
>TRBV11-2|TRBJ1-2|.|.
CASSLVPKGVNYGYTF
TGTGCCAGCAGCTTAGTCCCCAAAGGAGTTAACTATGGCTACACCTTC
>TRBV18|TRBJ2-3|.|.
CASSPGRVSSTDTQYF
TGTGCCAGCTCACCGGGCAGGGTCTCGAGCACAGATACGCAGTATTTT
>TRBV6-6|TRBJ2-7|.|TRBD2
CASKGSGSSSYEQYF
TGTGCCAGCAAGGGTAGCGGGAGCAGCTCCTACGAGCAGTACTTC
>TRBV7-9|TRBJ2-7|.|TRBD1
CASSFRDGTGTHEQYF
TGTGCCAGCAGCTTCCGGGACGGGACAGGGACCCACGAGCAGTACTTC
>TRBV4-1|TRBJ2-3|.|.
CASSQDAPRTGDTQYF
TGCGCCAGCAGCCAAGATGCCCCACGGACTGGGGATACGCAGTATTTT
>TRBV5-5|TRBJ2-6|.|TRBD1
CASSSGQGTGANVLTF
TGTGCCAGCAGCAGCGGACAGGGGACTGGGGCCAACGTCCTGACTTTC
>TRBV28|TRBJ2-7|.|.
CASSLQYEQYF
TGTGCCAGCAGTTTACAGTACGAGCAGTACTTC
>TRBV19|TRBJ2-7|.|.
CASSIQDSYEQYF
TGTGCCAGTAGTATCCAGGACTCCTACGAGCAGTACTTC
>TRBV5-5|TRBJ2-7|few|TRBD1
CASSSHSGQGPYEQYF
TGTGCCAGCAGCTCGCACTCGGGACAGGGGCCCTACGAGCAGTACTTC